The 2 T cell receptor beta chains given below trace back to one sample, sequenced in a study of somatic mutations in cytotoxic T cells in rheumatoid arthritis. Clones were sequenced by immunoSEQ multiplex PCR, and TCRdb holds only the in-frame ones, with some missing. The sample holds over 15,000 clones, roughly two thirds seen once. Specimen: CD8+ T cells sorted from blood. The origin of the receptors is an adult with rheumatoid arthritis.

The V gene is TRBV7-9, the J gene TRBJ2-5, with 12 bases matching TRBD1. CDR3 size: 16 residues. CDR1 and CDR2 (germline): SEHNR, FQNEAQ (reference sequence). V shed 6 bases and J 5 bases; nucleotides not matched to a gene: 10. The CDR3 is CASRPPGTGGVETQYF. The CDR3 nucleotides are TGTGCCAGCAGGCCCCCCGGGACAGGGGGCGTGGAGACCCAGTACTTC.

J is TRBJ2-7 and V is TRBV10-1; no firm D call. V shed 0 bases and J shed 3 bases, with 21 bases lying between them. The length of the CDR3 is 18 residues. Germline-derived CDR1 and CDR2 are WNHNN and SYGVQD (reference sequence). The CDR3 is CASSESIGWLYRNYEQYF. The DNA for the CDR3 is TGCGCCAGCAGTGAGTCAATCGGCTGGCTATACAGAAACTACGAGCAGTACTTC.